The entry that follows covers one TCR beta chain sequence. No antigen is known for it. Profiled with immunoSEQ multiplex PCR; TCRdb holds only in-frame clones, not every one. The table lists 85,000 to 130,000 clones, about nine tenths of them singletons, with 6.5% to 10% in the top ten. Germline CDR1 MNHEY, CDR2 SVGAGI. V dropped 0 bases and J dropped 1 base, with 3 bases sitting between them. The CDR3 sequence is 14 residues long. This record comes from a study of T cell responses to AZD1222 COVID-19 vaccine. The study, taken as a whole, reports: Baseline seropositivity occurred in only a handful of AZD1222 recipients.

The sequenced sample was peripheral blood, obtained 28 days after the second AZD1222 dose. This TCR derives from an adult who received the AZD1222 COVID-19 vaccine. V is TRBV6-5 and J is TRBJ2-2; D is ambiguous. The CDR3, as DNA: TGTGCCAGCAGTTACTCGGGGAACACCGGGGAGCTGTTTTTT. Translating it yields CASSYSGNTGELFF.